The source of this T cell receptor beta chain is a study of long-term antiretroviral therapy in people with HIV. This was the immunoSEQ v3.0 assay at survey level. TCRdb keeps only in-frame clones here, not all; method: immunoSEQ multiplex PCR. The table has about 36,000 clones, more than 65% seen once. The ends were cut back, 5 bases at V and 0 bases at J, with 3 bases in the middle. Germline loops: CDR1 SGHDT, CDR2 YYEEEE. The CDR3 consists of 12 residues. Specimen: unsorted PBMCs, collected 0.6 years after starting antiretroviral therapy. The chain couples TRBV5-6 to TRBJ1-5; no clear D. This clonotype was obtained from a man between 18 and 35 years old with HIV. Here the CDR3 reads CASSYSNQPQHF. CDR3 sequence (DNA): TGTGCCAGCAGTTATAGCAATCAGCCCCAGCATTTT.